This T cell receptor beta chain was captured in a study of spatial heterogeneity in lung cancer. Every cDNA TCR molecule received its own unique molecular identifier. One entry per CDR3 protein, called by TCRdb with MiXCR from the 5' RACE reads. The data hold tens of thousands of distinct CDR3 sequences, with about a fifth observed a single time. Time point in this sample: sample taken at primary tumor resection. Unsorted samples of tumor, nontumor lung or frozen PBMC had their whole RNA sequenced. The donor population consisted of roughly 70 patients with untreated, early-stage non-small cell lung cancer. The sample was PBMCs, taken at surgery. The receptor comes from a male donor with early-stage non-small cell lung cancer.

CDR3 protein: CASSLAGTGLAGYTF. As DNA, the CDR3 is TGTGCCAGCAGCTTGGCCGGGACAGGGCTGGCTGGCTACACCTTC. The chain couples TRBV7-9 to TRBJ1-2, with 9 bases fitting TRBD1. With V trimmed by 3 bases and J by 7 bases, 9 bases remained unmatched. Germline lookup yields CDR1 SEHNR and CDR2 FQNEAQ (reference sequence). The CDR3 is 15 residues long.